The subject of this entry is one T cell receptor beta chain. Its antigen is currently unknown. The entry originates in a study of somatic mutations in cytotoxic T cells in rheumatoid arthritis. Profiling relied on immunoSEQ multiplex PCR, and the TCRdb table lists in-frame clones only, not all of them. The data hold roughly 25,000 clones, with under 75% observed a single time. The study pulled out CD4+ and CD8+ cells with positive magnetic bead selection and then checked their purity by flow cytometry. The V end was cut by 5 bases, the J end by 14 bases, with 16 bases between. The CDR3 runs to 12 residues. CDR1 and CDR2 from the germline V gene are MDHEN and SYDVKM. Study-level results: Rheumatoid arthritis patients and age-matched healthy controls showed no significant difference in CD8+ T-cell clonality. With age, CD8+ clonality increased in rheumatoid arthritis patients, whereas no such increase appeared in healthy controls. Exceedance of 20% of CD8+ cells by the largest CD8+ clone occurred in about an eighth of the 65 patients.

The sample comprised CD8+ T cells sorted from blood. The chain has TRBV28 and TRBJ1-5; D might be TRBD1 (5 bases). The clonotype was recovered from a woman under 30 in good health. This CDR3 reads CASSLEGRQEHF. The CDR3 nucleotides are TGTGCCAGCAGTCTGGAGGGGCGGCAGGAGCATTTT.